This paragraph reports one T cell receptor beta chain. This sample stems from a study of blood T cell repertoires in COVID-19. For the study at large: Acute and convalescent COVID-19 specimens originated in the United States, Italy and Spain. The analysed material was cDNA or gDNA that came from T cells, B-cell-depleted T cells, or PBMCs.

Trimming shortened V by 4 bases and J by 4 bases, and 13 bases separated the two germline ends. The CDR3 contains 14 residues. The V gene's germline CDR1 is SGHRS and CDR2 YFSETQ. Original methodology: Estimation of nucleated cell counts relied on the amplification of reference gene primers. Measured with immunoSEQ multiplex PCR; TCRdb has only the in-frame clones, and not every one. V and J calls and clone size come straight from that table; D and trimming were deduced from the DNA. This sample has 250,000 or so clones; about 85% occur once, and the top ten carry 1.5% to 2%. Sequenced material: peripheral blood. This sequence was found in a man aged 25 to 40 who had recovered from COVID-19. The rearrangement links TRBV5-1 to TRBJ2-3, with D possibly TRBD2 on 5 matching bases. DNA of the CDR3: TGCGCCAGCAGCCCGCTAGAGGGCCCAGATACGCAGTATTTT. Its translation is CASSPLEGPDTQYF.